The rows below give T cell receptor beta chains drawn from one sample of a study of T cell responses to AZD1222 COVID-19 vaccine. Produced via immunoSEQ multiplex PCR; TCRdb's table is partial and in-frame only. Here the sample table reports more than 110,000 clones. The sample consisted of peripheral blood. The receptors were sampled from an adult in good health. Both conserved end residues are part of each CDR3. Each record gives: V gene, CDR3 protein.

>TRBV6-5
CASSPLAGASYEQYF
>TRBV2
CASTVGTVLIRTEAFF
>TRBV9
CASSQSGGNYEQYF
>TRBV4-2
CASSPSGGASGDTQYF
>TRBV27
CASSHTGARNQPQHF
>TRBV28
CASISRRVGGQPQHF
>TRBV2
CASSTQAAEAFF
>TRBV19
CASSPLQGASNSPLHF
>TRBV4-2
CASSQGTSGGADTQYF
>TRBV6-5
CASSSQANSNQPQHF
>TRBV7-9
CASSLVTGTDSSYEQYF
>TRBV30
CAWSDSNSQPQHF
>TRBV12-5
CASGLVLQGRSTDTQYF
>TRBV3-1/TRBV3-2
CASSQSWAQYF
>TRBV7-3
CASSLVQGAEAFF
>TRBV11-2
CASSSAPLTDISGNTIYF
>TRBV7-9
CASSLEAGVGNTIYF
>TRBV5-4
CASSPGTAYNEQFF
>TRBV29-1
CSVVGTSGDTDTQYF
>TRBV7-2
CASSLVGTGNTGELFF
>TRBV5-1
CASSPTGGWTEAFF
>TRBV6-5
CASIVGTTGNTIYF
>TRBV2
CASSLGTAPMGYGYTF
>TRBV9
CASIKGRDGYTF
>TRBV2
CASSSRGANYGYTF
>TRBV3-1/TRBV3-2
CASSQVPGGELFF
>TRBV11-2
CASSFPTGIWFDAEAFF
>TRBV7-9
CASSAWDGLGFKLFF
>TRBV5-4
CASSFWGWRSNEQFF
>TRBV18
CASSPKTGANEQFF
>TRBV6-5
CASSYSNRGAGETQYF
>TRBV6-4
CASSDGYGASGDPEQFF
>TRBV6-5
CASGPRPAPYF
>TRBV7-6
CASSPGRANPNEKLFF
>TRBV2
CASRGQGLMNTEAFF
>TRBV3-1/TRBV3-2
CASRDEGVTEAFF
>TRBV30
CAWSVMGAWGYTF